The source of this TCR beta chain is a study of graft-versus-host responses after intestinal transplantation. Study findings and constraints: Early post-transplant HvG declines showed an association with peak circulating GvH clone levels. GvH clones appeared in recipient marrow, some first in ileum or blood.

V trimming: 2 bases; J trimming: 4 bases; junction bases outside the gene matches: 9. The CDR3 spans 17 residues. Germline V lookup: CDR1 PRHDT, CDR2 FYEKMQ (reference sequence). Notes on this clone: Its antigen is unknown.

Produced via immunoSEQ multiplex PCR; TCRdb's table is partial and in-frame only. The sample contains approximately 82,000 clones, approximately 95% of which appear only once. Sequenced material: unstimulated CD8+ T cells sorted from spleen or lymph node cells, taken before transplant. The clonotype was recovered from a human donor who was the organ donor for an intestinal transplant. V usage is TRBV13 and J usage is TRBJ2-7; 12 bases agree with TRBD2. The CDR3: CASSLRLAGEFGYEQYF. The CDR3, as DNA: TGTGCCAGCAGCTTACGACTAGCGGGAGAATTCGGATACGAGCAGTACTTC.